The rows below give T cell receptor beta chains drawn from one sample of a study of control samples from healthy donors and cancer patients. Assay used: immunoSEQ multiplex PCR; TCRdb lists only in-frame clones, some missing. The data show 390,000 or so clones, around 90% seen once. Material for sequencing was PBMCs. All receptors derive from a middle-aged man with head and neck cancer. Both conserved end residues are part of each CDR3. D genes are given only for firm matches. Some rows mark clone size as missing; the rest say once, few, many or name a class of expanded clone.

TGTGCCAGCAGCTTTTCGACACCTAATTCACCCCTCCACTTT CASSFSTPNSPLHF TRBV7-9 . TRBJ1-6 .
TGTGCCAGCAGTTCCTGGACTAGCTCCGAGACCCAGTACTTC CASSSWTSSETQYF TRBV28 . TRBJ2-5 TRBD2
TGTGCCAGCGTATTAACAGGGACCAGTCAGCCCCAGCATTTT CASVLTGTSQPQHF TRBV6-5 . TRBJ1-5 .
TGTGCCAGCAGCCGACAGGGGAGCAGCAATCAGCCCCAGCATTTT CASSRQGSSNQPQHF TRBV7-9 . TRBJ1-5 TRBD1
TGTGCCCTCAGAAGGGGGGCGGCCGGATCACCCCTCCACTTT CALRRGAAGSPLHF TRBV28 . TRBJ1-6 .
TGTGCCACCTCCTCGCGGGGGCTTCAAGAAAAACTGTTTTTT CATSSRGLQEKLFF TRBV15 . TRBJ1-4 .
TGTGCCAGCAGACCAAAAGCGGGGGGGCCTCCCACTGAAGCTTTCTTT CASRPKAGGPPTEAFF TRBV7-9 . TRBJ1-1 .
TGTGCCAGCAGCCCGATGGGGGGACAGTCCGCGGAGGCTTTCTTT CASSPMGGQSAEAFF TRBV5-6 . TRBJ1-1 TRBD1
TGTGCCAGCATGGGATTAGGATTAGCCGGGACTAGCGGGAATGAGCAGTTCTTC CASMGLGLAGTSGNEQFF TRBV27 . TRBJ2-1 TRBD2
TGTGCCAGCAGCGTAGGACAGGGCCCCTATGGCTACACCTTC CASSVGQGPYGYTF TRBV9 . TRBJ1-2 TRBD1
TGTGCCAGCAGCCAAGTAGCGGTCACAGACAGCACAGATACGCAGTATTTT CASSQVAVTDSTDTQYF TRBV7-3 . TRBJ2-3 .
TGCGCCAGCAGCCAAGGCGGCGGGGGGACGAACACCGGGGAGCTGTTTTTT CASSQGGGGTNTGELFF TRBV4-1 once TRBJ2-2 TRBD2
TGTGCCAGCTCATCCACTGAAACTGAAGCTTTCTTT CASSSTETEAFF TRBV18 . TRBJ1-1 .
TGTGCCAGCAGACTAGCGGGAGGGAGCTACAATGAGCAGTTCTTC CASRLAGGSYNEQFF TRBV19 . TRBJ2-1 TRBD2
TGTGCCAGCAGTTCGAGCACAGATACGCAGTATTTT CASSSSTDTQYF TRBV7-2 . TRBJ2-3 .
TGTGCCACCGAGGGTAGGATGAACACCGGGGAGCTGTTTTTT CATEGRMNTGELFF TRBV24-1 . TRBJ2-2 .
TGTGCCAGCAGTCAAGATCAGGGACTAGCGGGGGATGAGCAGTTCTTC CASSQDQGLAGDEQFF TRBV11-3 . TRBJ2-1 TRBD2
TGTGCCAGCAGAGACAGGGGCACCGGGGAGCTGTTTTTT CASRDRGTGELFF TRBV2 . TRBJ2-2 TRBD1
TGTGCCAGCAGCCAGGGCGGGACAGACTACGAGCAGTACTTC CASSQGGTDYEQYF TRBV3-1/TRBV3-2 . TRBJ2-7 .
TGTGCCAGTAGCATGGGGGAAACGAATAATTCACCCCTCCACTTT CASSMGETNNSPLHF TRBV19 . TRBJ1-6 .
TGTGCCAGCAGCCAAGAGGTTAGGGGATGGACTGAAGCTTTCTTT CASSQEVRGWTEAFF TRBV4-2 once TRBJ1-1 .
TGTGCCACCAGCAGGGGACTCTACAATGAGCAGTTCTTC CATSRGLYNEQFF TRBV15 . TRBJ2-1 .
TGTGCCAGCAGCTTTCAGATGAACACTGAAGCTTTCTTT CASSFQMNTEAFF TRBV11-2 . TRBJ1-1 .
TGTGCCAGCAGCCATGCCACCGGGACTGCCTCGGGTTCACCCCTCCACTTT CASSHATGTASGSPLHF TRBV6-2/TRBV6-3 . TRBJ1-6 .
TGCGCCAGCAGCTTGGAGGGTGGGGAAGAAAAACTGTTTTTT CASSLEGGEEKLFF TRBV5-1 . TRBJ1-4 .
TGTGCCAGCAGCGTAAAGGGACAGGGGTCTGGTTCACCCCTCCACTTT CASSVKGQGSGSPLHF TRBV9 . TRBJ1-6 TRBD1
TGTGCCAGCAGCGAAACGAGAGGAGAGCAGTACTTC CASSETRGEQYF TRBV28 few TRBJ2-7 .
TGTGCCAGCAGCGGCACAGGTTCCTGGGGCACTGAAGCTTTCTTT CASSGTGSWGTEAFF TRBV9 . TRBJ1-1 .
TGTGCCAGCAGTCCCGGAGGCAGTTCGGCAGATACGCAGTATTTT CASSPGGSSADTQYF TRBV6-5 . TRBJ2-3 .
TGTGCCAGCAGCGCTAGGGGGTCAGGCATTCCAAATTCACCCCTCCACTTT CASSARGSGIPNSPLHF TRBV11-2 . TRBJ1-6 .
TGTGCCAGCTCACCAAGCCAGGGGGACTATGGCTACACCTTC CASSPSQGDYGYTF TRBV18 . TRBJ1-2 TRBD1
TGTGCCAGCAGTCCGGGCGGGAGCGCCTACGAGCAGTACTTC CASSPGGSAYEQYF TRBV27 once TRBJ2-7 TRBD2
TGTGCCAGCAGTTTGGTATACGGCGGGAGAAACACCGGGGAGCTGTTTTTT CASSLVYGGRNTGELFF TRBV27 few TRBJ2-2 TRBD2
TGTGCCAGCAGTTTCTCCAGACAGCCCCAGCATTTT CASSFSRQPQHF TRBV28 . TRBJ1-5 .
TGTGCCAGTAGTACGCCGGGAGTTGGTCGCGACTATGGCTACACCTTC CASSTPGVGRDYGYTF TRBV19 . TRBJ1-2 .
TGTGCCAGCAGTGCAAACACGGGAACCTATGGCTACACCTTC CASSANTGTYGYTF TRBV6-4 once TRBJ1-2 .
TGTGCCAGCAGCCCGTGGGTAGCGGAAATCTACGAGCAGTACTTC CASSPWVAEIYEQYF TRBV11-3 . TRBJ2-7 .
TGTGCCAGCAGTGAGACCACGCAACAGAACATCTACGAGCAGTACTTC CASSETTQQNIYEQYF TRBV6-1 few TRBJ2-7 .
TGTGCCTGGATCCAGGAGGGAGCTTTCTTT CAWIQEGAFF TRBV30 once TRBJ1-1 .
TGTGCCAGCAGACCCGGGGGGCTTGGCACTGAAGCTTTCTTT CASRPGGLGTEAFF TRBV7-9 few TRBJ1-1 .
TGTGCCAGCAGCGTCCGGGACTCACCCGTTCAGTTCTTC CASSVRDSPVQFF TRBV7-2 once TRBJ2-1 .
TGTGCCTCTCACGACAATAGCAATCAGCCCCAGCATTTT CASHDNSNQPQHF TRBV2 . TRBJ1-5 .
TGTGCCAGCAGCCAAGTCCTGGGGGCAGATACGCAGTATTTT CASSQVLGADTQYF TRBV3-1/TRBV3-2 . TRBJ2-3 .
TGTGCCAGTAGTATGAGCGGGGCAGGGAATTTCCAGCCCCAGCATTTT CASSMSGAGNFQPQHF TRBV19 . TRBJ1-5 .
TGCGCCAGCAGCTTGTCCGGGAACCTCTACGAGCAGTACTTC CASSLSGNLYEQYF TRBV5-1 . TRBJ2-7 .
TGTGCCAGCAGCCAGACATCCTACGAGCAGTACTTC CASSQTSYEQYF TRBV12-3/TRBV12-4 . TRBJ2-7 .
TGTGCCAGCAGCTCCCACAGACTGGGGAACACTGAAGCTTTCTTT CASSSHRLGNTEAFF TRBV5-4 once TRBJ1-1 .
TGTGCCATCAGTGAGAGAGGGGGCATTGACACCGGGGAGCTGTTTTTT CAISERGGIDTGELFF TRBV10-3 . TRBJ2-2 TRBD1
TGTGCCAGTACGGCAGGGGCCTATGGCTACACCTTC CASTAGAYGYTF TRBV19 . TRBJ1-2 .